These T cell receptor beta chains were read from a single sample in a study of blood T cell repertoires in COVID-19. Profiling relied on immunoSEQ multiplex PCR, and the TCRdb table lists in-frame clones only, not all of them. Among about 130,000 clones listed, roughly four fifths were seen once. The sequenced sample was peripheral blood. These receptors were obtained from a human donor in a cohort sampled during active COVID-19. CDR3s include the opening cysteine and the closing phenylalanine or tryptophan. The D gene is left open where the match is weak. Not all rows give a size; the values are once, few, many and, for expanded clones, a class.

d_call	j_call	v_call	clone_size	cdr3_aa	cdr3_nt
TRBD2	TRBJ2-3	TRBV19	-	CASSWTSGGAGDTQYF	TGTGCCAGTAGTTGGACTAGCGGGGGGGCCGGAGATACGCAGTATTTT
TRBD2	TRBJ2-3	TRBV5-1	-	CASSLVISGVEDTQYF	TGCGCCAGCAGCTTGGTTATTAGCGGGGTGGAAGATACGCAGTATTTT
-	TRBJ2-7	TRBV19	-	CASTSVPGDTYEQYF	TGTGCCAGTACCTCCGTCCCGGGGGATACCTACGAGCAGTACTTC
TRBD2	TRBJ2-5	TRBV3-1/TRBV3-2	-	CASSQRGSGGLGETQYF	TGTGCCAGCAGCCAACGGGGTAGCGGGGGTCTAGGGGAGACCCAGTACTTC
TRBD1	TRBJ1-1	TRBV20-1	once	CSARGTGGAFF	TGCAGTGCTAGAGGGACAGGGGGAGCTTTCTTT
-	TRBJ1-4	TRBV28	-	CASSLSGVNEKLFF	TGTGCCAGCAGTTTATCAGGGGTTAATGAAAAACTGTTTTTT
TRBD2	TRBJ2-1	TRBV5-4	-	CASSLESGGWGEQFF	TGTGCCAGCAGCTTGGAGAGCGGGGGGTGGGGTGAGCAGTTCTTC
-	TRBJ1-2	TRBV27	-	CASSLGGGPRYGYTF	TGTGCCAGCAGCCTCGGCGGAGGTCCGCGGTATGGCTACACCTTC
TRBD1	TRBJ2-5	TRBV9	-	CASSAQSRRTGGTQYF	TGTGCCAGCAGCGCCCAATCAAGGAGGACAGGGGGGACCCAGTACTTC
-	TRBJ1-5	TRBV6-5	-	CASRQVANQPQHF	TGTGCCAGCAGACAGGTTGCTAATCAGCCCCAGCATTTT
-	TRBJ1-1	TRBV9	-	CASSAGALRNTEAFF	TGTGCCAGCAGCGCGGGAGCTCTCCGGAACACTGAAGCTTTCTTT
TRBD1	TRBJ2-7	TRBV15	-	CATSNRDSLYEQYF	TGTGCCACCAGCAACCGGGACAGCCTCTACGAGCAGTACTTC
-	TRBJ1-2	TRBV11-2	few	CASSSWDILGEGYTF	TGTGCCAGCAGCTCATGGGACATCTTAGGGGAAGGCTACACCTTC
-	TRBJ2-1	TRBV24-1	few	CATSDGAGAGYNEQFF	TGTGCCACCAGTGATGGGGCGGGGGCTGGTTACAATGAGCAGTTCTTC
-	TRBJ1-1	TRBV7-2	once	CASSLDGGRGRSEAFF	TGTGCCAGCAGCTTAGACGGCGGCAGGGGAAGGTCGGAAGCTTTCTTT
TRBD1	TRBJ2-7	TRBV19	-	CASSISGGPYEQYF	TGTGCCAGTAGTATTTCAGGGGGACCCTACGAGCAGTACTTC
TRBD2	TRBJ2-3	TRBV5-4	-	CASSPGLVALTQYF	TGTGCCAGCAGCCCCGGACTAGTAGCGCTTACGCAGTATTTT
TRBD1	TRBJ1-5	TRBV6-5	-	CASRGTGGGNQPQHF	TGTGCCAGCAGAGGTACAGGGGGCGGGAATCAGCCCCAGCATTTT
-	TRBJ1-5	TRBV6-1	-	CASSGPSGHISNQPQHF	TGTGCCAGCAGTGGCCCATCGGGACACATTAGCAATCAGCCCCAGCATTTT
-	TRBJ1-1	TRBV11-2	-	CASSLEHGSEAFF	TGTGCCAGCAGCTTAGAGCACGGTTCTGAAGCTTTCTTT
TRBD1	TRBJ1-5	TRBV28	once	CASSLRGQINQPQHF	TGTGCCAGCAGTTTAAGGGGACAGATCAATCAGCCCCAGCATTTT
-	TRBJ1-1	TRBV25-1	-	CASSVFSGYGNTEAFF	TGTGCCAGCAGTGTATTTTCAGGGTATGGGAACACTGAAGCTTTCTTT
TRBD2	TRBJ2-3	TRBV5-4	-	CASSLGVAGRSDTQYF	TGTGCCAGCAGCTTGGGGGTAGCGGGGCGTTCGGATACGCAGTATTTT
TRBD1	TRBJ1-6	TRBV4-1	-	CASSHPRGTDNSPLHF	TGCGCCAGCAGCCACCCCAGGGGGACGGATAATTCACCCCTCCACTTT
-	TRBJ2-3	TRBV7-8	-	CASSLGAVADTQYF	TGTGCCAGCAGCTTAGGGGCAGTCGCAGATACGCAGTATTTT
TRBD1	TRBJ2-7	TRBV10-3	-	CAISGTDYEQYF	TGTGCCATCAGCGGGACAGACTACGAGCAGTACTTC
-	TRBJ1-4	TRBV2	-	CASSVQGARNEKLFF	TGTGCCAGCAGTGTACAGGGCGCGAGAAATGAAAAACTGTTTTTT
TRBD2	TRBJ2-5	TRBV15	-	CATSRVGGGPQETQYF	TGTGCCACCAGCAGAGTCGGCGGGGGGCCTCAAGAGACCCAGTACTTC
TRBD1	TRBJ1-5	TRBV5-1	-	CASSSSTGGNQPQHF	TGCGCCAGCAGCTCCTCCACAGGGGGCAATCAGCCCCAGCATTTT
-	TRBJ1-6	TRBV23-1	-	CASSQSGSPEDSPLHF	TGCGCCAGCAGTCAATCCGGCAGTCCAGAGGATTCACCCCTCCACTTT
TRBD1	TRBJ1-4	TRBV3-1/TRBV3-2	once	CASSLGQGSKLFF	TGTGCCAGCAGCCTAGGACAGGGGTCAAAACTGTTTTTT
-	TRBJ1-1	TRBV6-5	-	CASAGRETRGTEAFF	TGTGCCAGCGCAGGGAGGGAGACTCGGGGCACTGAAGCTTTCTTT
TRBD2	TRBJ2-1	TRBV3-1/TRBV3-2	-	CASSPPGGYNEQFF	TGTGCCAGCAGCCCCCCGGGGGGTTACAATGAGCAGTTCTTC
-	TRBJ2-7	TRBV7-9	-	CASSLDGVSYEQYF	TGTGCCAGCAGCCTCGACGGAGTATCCTACGAGCAGTACTTC
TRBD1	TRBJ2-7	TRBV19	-	CASSIDRDRGSEQYF	TGTGCCAGTAGTATAGACCGGGACAGGGGATCCGAGCAGTACTTC
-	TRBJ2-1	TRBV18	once	CASSPGSGNEQFF	TGTGCCAGCTCACCAGGGTCGGGGAATGAGCAGTTCTTC
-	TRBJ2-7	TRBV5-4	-	CASLPGGGESYEQYF	TGTGCCAGTTTGCCGGGGGGCGGGGAATCCTACGAGCAGTACTTC
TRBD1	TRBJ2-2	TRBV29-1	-	CSAGTVTGELFF	TGCAGCGCCGGGACAGTCACCGGGGAGCTGTTTTTT
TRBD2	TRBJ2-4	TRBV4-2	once	CASTHNLAGATQNIQYF	TGTGCCAGCACCCACAATTTAGCGGGGGCGACCCAAAACATTCAGTACTTC
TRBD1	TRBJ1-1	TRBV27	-	CASSIYRGRTEAFF	TGTGCCAGCAGTATCTACAGGGGGCGGACTGAAGCTTTCTTT
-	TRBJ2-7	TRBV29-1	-	CSVATRAAYEQYF	TGCAGCGTTGCTACCAGGGCCGCCTACGAGCAGTACTTC
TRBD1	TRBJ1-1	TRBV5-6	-	CASSEGQGGTEAFF	TGTGCCAGCAGCGAGGGACAGGGGGGCACTGAAGCTTTCTTT
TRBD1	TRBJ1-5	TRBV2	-	CASKRQGHSNQPQHF	TGTGCCAGCAAAAGACAGGGGCATAGCAATCAGCCCCAGCATTTT
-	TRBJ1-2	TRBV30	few	CAWSRAGSYRSYGYTF	TGTGCCTGGAGTAGGGCGGGATCTTACAGGTCCTATGGCTACACCTTC
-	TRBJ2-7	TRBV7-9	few	CASSSALAPYEQYF	TGTGCCAGCAGTTCTGCGCTAGCCCCCTACGAGCAGTACTTC
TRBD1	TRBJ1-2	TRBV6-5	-	CASSYPQGAGYTF	TGTGCCAGCAGTTACCCGCAGGGGGCTGGCTACACCTTC
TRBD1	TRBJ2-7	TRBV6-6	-	CASSSPGQGAYEQYF	TGTGCCAGCAGTTCCCCGGGACAGGGGGCCTACGAGCAGTACTTC
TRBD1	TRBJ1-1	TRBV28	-	CASLTGMNTEAFF	TGTGCCAGCCTGACAGGGATGAACACTGAAGCTTTCTTT
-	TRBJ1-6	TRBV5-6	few	CASSLGGLPNSPLHF	TGTGCCAGCAGCTTGGGAGGGCTGCCCAATTCACCCCTCCACTTT
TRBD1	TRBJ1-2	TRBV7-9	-	CASSPTGAGGRGYTF	TGTGCCAGCAGCCCAACGGGAGCAGGGGGCAGAGGCTACACCTTC
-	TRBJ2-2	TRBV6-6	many	CASSYRGGTGELFF	TGTGCCAGCAGTTACAGGGGGGGCACCGGGGAGCTGTTTTTT
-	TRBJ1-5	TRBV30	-	CAWSVQGIQPQHF	TGTGCCTGGAGTGTACAGGGTATCCAGCCCCAGCATTTT
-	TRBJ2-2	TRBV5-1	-	CASSRTELTSLGELFF	TGCGCCAGCAGCAGGACAGAGTTGACTAGCCTTGGGGAGCTGTTTTTT
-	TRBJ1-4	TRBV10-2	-	CASRITGTTNEKLFF	TGCGCCAGCAGAATTACAGGGACAACTAATGAAAAACTGTTTTTT
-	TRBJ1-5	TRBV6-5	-	CASRLQGNQPQHF	TGTGCCAGCAGATTACAGGGAAACCAGCCCCAGCATTTT
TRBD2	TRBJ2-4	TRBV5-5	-	CASSWGLAGENIQYF	TGTGCCAGCAGCTGGGGACTAGCGGGGGAAAACATTCAGTACTTC
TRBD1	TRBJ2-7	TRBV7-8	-	CASSRDRAEQYF	TGTGCCAGCAGTCGCGACAGGGCCGAGCAGTACTTC
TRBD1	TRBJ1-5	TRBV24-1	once	CATSDGRTGGLSNQPQHF	TGTGCCACCAGTGATGGCAGGACAGGGGGACTTAGCAATCAGCCCCAGCATTTT
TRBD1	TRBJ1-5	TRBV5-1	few	CASSWDRGQPQHF	TGCGCCAGCAGCTGGGACAGGGGCCAGCCCCAGCATTTT
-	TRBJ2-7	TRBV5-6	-	CASRNSYEQYF	TGTGCCAGCCGAAACTCGTACGAGCAGTACTTC